The 14 T cell receptor beta chains presented below share a single source sample, sequenced in a study of control samples from healthy donors and cancer patients. Assay used: immunoSEQ multiplex PCR; TCRdb lists only in-frame clones, some missing. This sample has around 100,000 clones; about 91% occur once, and the top ten carry 2% to 2.5%. Material: blood. These TCRs come from a woman aged 18-30 years in good health.

The chain combines TRBV20-1 with TRBJ2-3; 10 bases map to TRBD1. Looked up from germline, CDR1 is DFQATT and CDR2 is SNEGSKA (reference sequence). The CDR3 length is 15 residues. Trimming took 3 bases from V and 2 from J; bases not matched to a gene: 5. CDR3 coding DNA: TGCAGTGCTAGTCAGACAGGGGGCCTCACAGATACGCAGTATTTT. Its protein product is CSASQTGGLTDTQYF.

This rearrangement joins TRBV2 to TRBJ2-1; 11 bases match TRBD2. Germline V CDR1 and CDR2: SNHLY, FYNNEI. Trimming removed 4 bases from V and 7 bases from J; junction bases left unmatched: 6. The CDR3 length is 15 residues. CDR3 nucleotide sequence: TGTGCCAGCAGTGGGGATAGCGGGAGGGTGAATGAGCAGTTCTTC. Its protein product is CASSGDSGRVNEQFF.

The chain uses TRBV11-2 and TRBJ1-2; D remains ambiguous. This CDR3 comprises 12 residues. Looked up from germline, CDR1 is SGHAT and CDR2 is FQNNGV. Trimming took off 2 bases at V and 8 bases at J, with 9 bases between the two ends. CDR3 in DNA: TGTGCCAGCAGCTTAACCGAGAGCGGCTACACCTTC. Its protein is CASSLTESGYTF.

The rearrangement joins TRBV19 to TRBJ2-1; 11 bases line up with TRBD2. The germline CDR1 and CDR2 sequences are LNHDA and SQIVND (reference sequence). V lost 4 bases and J lost 6; bases outside the gene matches: 5. There are 15 residues in the CDR3. DNA of the CDR3: TGTGCCAGTAGTACCCTAGCGGGAGGCAGCAATGAGCAGTTCTTC. Encoded protein: CASSTLAGGSNEQFF.

V usage is TRBV5-6 and J usage is TRBJ2-6; perhaps TRBD1 as D (7 bases). The CDR3 runs 19 residues. Germline V gene lookup returns CDR1 SGHDT and CDR2 YYEEEE. Between the trimmed V and J ends, which lost 0 bases and 1 base, there was a span of 17 bases. The CDR3 region is CASSLAGGGGRSGANVLTF. CDR3 DNA sequence: TGTGCCAGCAGCTTGGCCGGAGGGGGCGGTAGGTCTGGGGCCAACGTCCTGACTTTC.

The chain links TRBV6-5 to TRBJ2-1; TRBD2 agrees at 8 bases. The V and J ends lost 8 bases and 8 bases, in that order; junction bases with no gene match: 14. In germline, CDR1 is MNHEY, CDR2 SVGAGI. The CDR3 is 15 residues long. The CDR3 bases are TGTGCCAGCGCGCCTGACGGGACTAGTCTCTATGAGCAGTTCTTC. This translates into CASAPDGTSLYEQFF.

The J gene is TRBJ1-3, the V gene TRBV5-1, with D tentatively TRBD1 (5 bases). Germline CDR1 SGHRS, CDR2 YFSETQ. Between the trimmed V and J ends, which lost 3 bases and 9 bases, there was a span of 10 bases. This CDR3 has 12 residues. The CDR3 protein is CASSSRGGTIYF. The CDR3 DNA follows: TGCGCCAGCAGCTCTCGGGGCGGCACCATATATTTT.

V is TRBV6-5 and J is TRBJ2-2; 8 bases line up with TRBD1. CDR3 length: 12 residues. V shed 8 bases, J shed 11 bases, and the junction held 7 bases outside the gene matches. Germline loops: CDR1 MNHEY, CDR2 SVGAGI. Here the CDR3 reads CASVRGTGELFF. The CDR3 DNA follows: TGTGCCAGCGTTCGGGGGACAGGAGAGCTGTTTTTT.

This chain connects TRBV6-5 to TRBJ1-5, with TRBD1 identical over 8 bases. The CDR3 length is 13 residues. With V trimmed by 10 bases and J by 8 bases, 10 bases remained unmatched. The germline gives CDR1 MNHEY, CDR2 SVGAGI. CDR3 coding DNA: TGTGCCACTAAGACAGGGGAGGTTGAGCCCCAGCATTTT. As protein: CATKTGEVEPQHF.

This clone came up once. This chain connects TRBV7-2 to TRBJ2-5; 12 bases agree with TRBD2. V was pared by 4 bases and J by 5 bases, with 17 bases of the junction left unmatched. CDR3 length equals 19 residues. CDR1 is SGHTA and CDR2 is FQGNSA in the germline V gene. Here the CDR3 DNA reads TGTGCCAGCAGCTCTCCTCGTCTAGCGGGAGGGAACGGGGCGGAGACCCAGTACTTC. Amino acid sequence: CASSSPRLAGGNGAETQYF.

The chain is built from TRBV5-1 and TRBJ2-5, with D possibly being TRBD1 or TRBD2 (5 bases each). The CDR3 spans 14 residues. V shed 2 bases and J shed 0 bases, with 8 bases lying between them. Germline V gene data show CDR1 as SGHRS and CDR2 as YFSETQ. CDR3 loop: CASSLLGDQETQYF. The CDR3 DNA reads TGCGCCAGCAGCTTATTGGGGGACCAAGAGACCCAGTACTTC.

The V call is TRBV9, the J call TRBJ1-2, with D perhaps matching TRBD1 (5 bases). The V end was cut by 0 bases, the J end by 7 bases, with 13 bases between. Germline V gene data show CDR1 as SGDLS and CDR2 as YYNGEE. The CDR3 runs to 14 residues. CDR3 coding DNA: TGTGCCAGCAGCGTAGAAGAGGGGATAAGTGGCTACACCTTC. Its protein is CASSVEEGISGYTF.

The gene calls are TRBV28 and TRBJ1-1, with 9 bases that match TRBD1. The V gene's germline CDR1 is MDHEN and CDR2 SYDVKM. The CDR3 is 14 residues long. The junction had 8 bases not matched to a gene; V was cut back by 2 bases and J by 10 bases. The CDR3 DNA follows: TGTGCCAGCAGTTTACTAGGACAGGGGCGGGCAGCTTTCTTT. Residues: CASSLLGQGRAAFF.

This rearrangement joins TRBV5-5 to TRBJ1-1, with D possibly matching TRBD1 (5 bases). The CDR3 loop spans 16 amino acids. Germline values: CDR1 SGHKS, CDR2 YYEKEE (reference sequence). The V end lost 1 base, the J end lost 1 base, and 14 bases lay between the germline ends. The CDR3 sequence is CASSLRPNRRNTEAFF. For the CDR3, the DNA is TGTGCCAGCAGCTTGAGGCCTAACAGGAGGAACACTGAAGCTTTCTTT.